The next 16 T cell receptor beta chains were all read from a single sample in a study of T-cell reconstitution after alpha-beta-depleted transplantation in children. As it was prepared, the TCRbeta library received unique molecular identifiers. Each CDR3 protein is one row after TCRdb ran MiXCR on the PCR reads. The sample includes just over 200,000 distinct CDR3 sequences, roughly 8.1% of them seen just once. Sequencing used PBMCs, mostly from graft donor cells, obtained 360 days after TCRalphabeta/CD19-depleted stem cell transplant. These receptors all stem from a male patient between 2 and 9 years old who had a stem cell transplant for acute myeloid leukemia, so the T cells may come from the graft donor.

This chain joins TRBV6-1 and TRBJ2-7; tentative D call: TRBD1 (6 bases). CDR1 is MNHNS, CDR2 SASEGT, per germline. Trimming left V 5 bases short and J 4 bases short, with 12 bases between. This CDR3 spans 13 amino acids. The CDR3 bases are TGTGCCAGCAGTAGGGGGATGGATTACGAGCAGTACTTC. It translates to CASSRGMDYEQYF.

This clonotype appeared a few times. The chain links TRBV7-2 to TRBJ2-7; D remains unclear. The V end was cut by 4 bases, the J end by 3 bases, with 19 bases between. The CDR3 length is 16 residues. Germline CDR1 is SGHTA and CDR2 is FQGNSA. CDR3 coding DNA: TGTGCCAGCAGCTCTTCTATCGACAAATTCTTCTACGAGCAGTACTTC. Translated, it gives CASSSSIDKFFYEQYF.

The gene calls are TRBV20-1 and TRBJ2-6; D is unresolved. There are 13 residues in the CDR3. CDR1 is DFQATT, CDR2 SNEGSKA, per germline (reference sequence). V lost 5 bases and J 0 bases, leaving 5 bases between the germline ends. Here the CDR3 DNA reads TGCAGTGCTGCCCTCTCTGGGGCCAACGTCCTGACTTTC. Translating it yields CSAALSGANVLTF.

The genes are TRBV7-8 and TRBJ2-3; the D gene is possibly TRBD1 (6 bases). Germline V CDR1 and CDR2: SGHVS, FQNEAQ. V was clipped by 3 bases and J by 2 bases, with 9 bases between them. This CDR3 region has 14 residues. The CDR3: CASSFTGSTDTQYF. In DNA form, the CDR3 reads TGTGCCAGCAGCTTTACAGGGTCCACAGATACGCAGTATTTT.

The V call is TRBV12-3 or TRBV12-4, the J call TRBJ2-4; perhaps TRBD2 as D (6 bases). V lost 2 bases to trimming and J lost 5 bases, with 7 bases between them. The CDR3 is 13 amino acids. DNA for the CDR3: TGTGCCAGCAGTTTATGGGGGGAAAACATTCAGTACTTC. This codes for CASSLWGENIQYF.

The chain joins TRBV12-3 or TRBV12-4 to TRBJ1-2, with 10 bases aligning to TRBD1. V shed 2 bases and J 4 bases; nucleotides not matched to a gene: 4. The CDR3 spans 15 residues. The CDR3 nucleotides read TGTGCCAGCAGTTTATCGGGGACAGGGGTCTATGGCTACACCTTC. Translated, it gives CASSLSGTGVYGYTF.

This sequence joins TRBV5-1 and TRBJ2-3; weak D call: TRBD1 (6 bases). Looked up from germline, CDR1 is SGHRS and CDR2 is YFSETQ. Trimming took 6 bases from V and 2 from J, leaving 16 bases between them. The CDR3 is 15 residues long. The CDR3 region has the DNA TGCGCCAGCAACCTTGTAACAGGGCTCACAGATACGCAGTATTTT. Protein product: CASNLVTGLTDTQYF.

This clonotype has at least ten counts. The CDR3 coding sequence is TGTGCCAGCAGTCCACCATTTGGACAGGGGGCCGGGGAGCTGTTTTTT. Translated, it gives CASSPPFGQGAGELFF. This chain connects TRBV28 to TRBJ2-2; 10 bases line up with TRBD1. Germline CDR1 reads MDHEN; CDR2 reads SYDVKM. CDR3 length equals 16 residues. V shed 5 bases and J 6 bases; nucleotides not matched to a gene: 9.

The CDR3 sequence is CASSQERVRDIQYF. The CDR3 DNA is TGCGCCAGCAGCCAAGAAAGGGTACGGGACATTCAGTACTTC. J is TRBJ2-4 and V is TRBV4-1; D remains unclear. The CDR3 has 14 amino acids. The V and J ends lost 0 bases and 8 bases respectively, with 11 bases between them. Germline CDR1 and CDR2: MGHRA and YSYEKL.

This clonotype appeared a few times. Here the CDR3 reads CAISESSKGNYGYTF. CDR3 in DNA: TGTGCCATCAGTGAGTCCTCCAAGGGGAACTATGGCTACACCTTC. V gene TRBV10-3 combines with J gene TRBJ1-2; weak D call: TRBD1 (5 bases). The V and J ends lost 0 bases and 2 bases respectively, with 10 bases between them. The length of the CDR3 is 15 residues. Germline V gene sequence: CDR1 ENHRY, CDR2 SYGVKD.

The rearrangement uses TRBV7-2 and TRBJ2-5; D is unclear. This CDR3 has 15 amino acids. CDR1 is SGHTA and CDR2 is FQGNSA in the germline V gene. V lost 4 bases and J 0 bases, leaving 12 bases between the germline ends. CDR3 nucleotide sequence: TGTGCCAGCAGCTCCCTACTAATGTACCAAGAGACCCAGTACTTC. It codes for CASSSLLMYQETQYF.

This clonotype was recorded many times. The chain employs TRBV6-2 or TRBV6-3 and TRBJ2-5; 7 bases fit TRBD2. The J segment lost 5 bases and the V segment lost 2 bases, leaving 5 bases of the junction unmatched. Looked up from germline, CDR1 is MNHEY and CDR2 is SVGEGT. The CDR3 is 14 residues long. Here the CDR3 reads CASSYGTTLETQYF. CDR3 DNA: TGTGCCAGCAGTTACGGGACTACCCTGGAGACCCAGTACTTC.

This clonotype has a handful of counts. This chain connects TRBV20-1 to TRBJ2-5, with D perhaps matching TRBD2 (5 bases). V was cut by 0 bases and J by 5 bases, with 13 bases left in between. CDR3 size: 14 residues. Looked up from germline, CDR1 is DFQATT and CDR2 is SNEGSKA (reference sequence). The CDR3 loop is CSARERLAIETQYF. CDR3 nucleotides: TGCAGTGCTAGAGAGAGGCTAGCAATCGAGACCCAGTACTTC.

This clonotype has ten or more counts. CDR3 region: CASSRSGSTDTQYF. Written as DNA, the CDR3 is TGTGCCAGCAGTCGTAGCGGGAGCACAGATACGCAGTATTTT. This chain connects TRBV12-3 or TRBV12-4 to TRBJ2-3; 7 bases map to TRBD2. V lost 5 bases, J lost 0 bases, and 2 bases stayed unmatched. This CDR3 region has 14 residues.

This clonotype was seen only a few times. The DNA of the CDR3 is TGTGCCAGCTCATCCCGTGAAGGGGACTATGGCTACACCTTC. Encoded protein: CASSSREGDYGYTF. The chain has TRBV18 and TRBJ1-2, with D possibly being TRBD1 (5 bases). The CDR3 spans 14 residues. With 5 bases removed from V and 3 bases from J, the gap between germline ends came to 13 bases. CDR1 is KGHSH, CDR2 LQKENI, per germline.

J is TRBJ2-1 and V is TRBV12-3 or TRBV12-4, with D perhaps given as TRBD1 or TRBD2 (5 bases each). The CDR3 is made up of 15 amino acids. Trimming stripped 7 bases from V and 1 base from J, with 14 bases between. CDR3 amino acids: CASITGTRSYNEQFF. The CDR3 DNA reads as TGTGCCAGCATCACCGGGACGAGGTCCTACAATGAGCAGTTCTTC.